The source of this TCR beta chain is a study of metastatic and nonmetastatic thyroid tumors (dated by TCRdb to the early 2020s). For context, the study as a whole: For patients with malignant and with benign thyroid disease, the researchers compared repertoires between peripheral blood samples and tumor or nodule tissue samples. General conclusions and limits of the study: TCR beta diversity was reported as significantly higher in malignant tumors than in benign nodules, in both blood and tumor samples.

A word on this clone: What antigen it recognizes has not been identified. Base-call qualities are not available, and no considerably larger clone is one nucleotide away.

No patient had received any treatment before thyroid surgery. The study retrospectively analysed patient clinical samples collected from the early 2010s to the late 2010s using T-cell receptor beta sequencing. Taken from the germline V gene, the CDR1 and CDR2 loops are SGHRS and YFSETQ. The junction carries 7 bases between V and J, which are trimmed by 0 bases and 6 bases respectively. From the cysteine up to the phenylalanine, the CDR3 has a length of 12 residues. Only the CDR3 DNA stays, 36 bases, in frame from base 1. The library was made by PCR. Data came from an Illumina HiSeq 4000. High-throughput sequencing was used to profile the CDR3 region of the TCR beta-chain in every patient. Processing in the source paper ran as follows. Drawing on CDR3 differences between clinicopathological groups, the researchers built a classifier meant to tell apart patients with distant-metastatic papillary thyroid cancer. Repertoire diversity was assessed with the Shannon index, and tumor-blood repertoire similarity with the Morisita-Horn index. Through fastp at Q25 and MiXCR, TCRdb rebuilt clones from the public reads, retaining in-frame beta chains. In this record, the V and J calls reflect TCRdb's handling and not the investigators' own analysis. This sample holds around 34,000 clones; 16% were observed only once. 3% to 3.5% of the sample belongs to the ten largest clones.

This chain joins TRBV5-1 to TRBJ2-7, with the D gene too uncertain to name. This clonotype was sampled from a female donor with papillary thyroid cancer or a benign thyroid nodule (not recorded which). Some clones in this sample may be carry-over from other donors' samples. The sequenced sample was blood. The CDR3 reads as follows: CASSLDGLEQYF. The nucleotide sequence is TGCGCCAGCAGCTTGGATGGCCTCGAGCAGTACTTC.